These 5 T cell receptor beta chains were all obtained from the same sample, sequenced in a study of CD8+CD57+ T cells in acquired aplastic anemia. TCR beta VDJ and CDR3 profiles were obtained from a genomic DNA template. TCRdb re-derived calls from the reads in MiXCR, one entry per CDR3 protein. The repertoire holds approximately 150,000 distinct CDR3 sequences, with around 75% as singletons. Only patients with CD8+CD57+ cell expansion on flow cytometry were chosen for sequencing. The sequenced sample was sorted CD4+, CD8+, or CD8+CD57+ T cells (not recorded which) from PBMCs. The receptors here all came from a human donor with aplastic anemia.

The chain uses TRBV24-1 and TRBJ2-6; D gene uncertain. Germline CDR1 is KGHDR and CDR2 is SFDVKD. Trimming cost V 4 bases and J 1 base, with 7 bases left between them. This CDR3 has 15 amino acids. DNA for the CDR3: TGTGCCACCAGTGACCGGCTTTCTGGGGCCAACGTCCTGACTTTC. It is translated as CATSDRLSGANVLTF.

This clonotype was seen a handful of times. The chain employs TRBV5-6 and TRBJ2-2, with 10 bases lining up with TRBD2. V shed 4 bases, J shed 4 bases, and the junction held 13 bases outside the gene matches. This CDR3 is 18 amino acids long. Per the germline V gene, CDR1 is SGHDT and CDR2 is YYEEEE. The CDR3 region has the DNA TGTGCCAGCAGCCCGGAGGGGGGACTAGCGTCGGGCACCGGGGAGCTGTTTTTT. As protein: CASSPEGGLASGTGELFF. The entire variable domain, with the rest obtained from reference TRBV5-6 and TRBJ2-2, is as follows: DAGVTQSPTHLIKTRGQQVTLRCSPKSGHDTVSWYQQALGQGPQFIFQYYEEEERQRGNFPDRFSGHQFPNYSSELNVNALLLGDSALYLCASSPEGGLASGTGELFFGEGSRLTVL.

This chain links TRBV7-9 with TRBJ2-7, with D unclear. From germline, CDR1 is SEHNR and CDR2 FQNEAQ (reference sequence). This CDR3 region has 13 residues. Between the trimmed V and J ends, which lost 0 bases and 5 bases, there was a span of 8 bases. The CDR3 region is CASSLASSDEQYF. Here the CDR3 DNA reads TGTGCCAGCAGCTTAGCCTCGAGCGACGAGCAGTACTTC.

This sequence joins TRBV6-1 and TRBJ1-4; 7 nucleotides agree with TRBD1. Germline assignment: CDR1 MNHNS and CDR2 SASEGT. The CDR3 covers 15 residues. V dropped 6 bases and J dropped 8; count of bases not matched to a gene: 12. Here the CDR3 DNA reads TGTGCCAGCAGAGGAAGAGACAGGGTAGGGGAAAAACTGTTTTTT. It specifies CASRGRDRVGEKLFF.

In this sample, this clonotype turned up many times. The chain is built from TRBV4-1 and TRBJ2-7; D might be TRBD2 (5 bases). Germline V gene data show CDR1 as MGHRA and CDR2 as YSYEKL. The germline V and J ends were trimmed by 3 bases and 0 bases, with 12 bases remaining between them. CDR3 length: 15 residues. This CDR3 is CASSQRGSDSYEQYF. The CDR3 DNA is TGCGCCAGCAGCCAGAGAGGGAGCGACTCCTACGAGCAGTACTTC.